By frequency in the sample, the clone carrying this T cell receptor (beta chain) is large. Cells sorted as Tregs were CD4+, CD25+ and CD127-/low. V lost 3 bases, J lost 5 bases, and 4 bases stayed unmatched. The CDR3 runs 14 residues. TRBV12-4/TRBJ1-2 clonotypes were amplified with adaptor-ligated barcode primers. Each CDR3 protein gets one entry after TCRdb re-called the multiplex PCR reads with MiXCR. Among 300 to 350 distinct CDR3 sequences listed, around a tenth were seen once. The clonotype was recovered from a female donor with breast cancer. The chain carries TRBV12-3 or TRBV12-4 and TRBJ1-2; 9 bases agree with TRBD1. Sequencing was performed on Tregs sorted from blood. CDR3 coding DNA: TGTGCCAGCAGTTTGAGGACAGGGGTGTATGGCTACACCTTC. Protein: CASSLRTGVYGYTF.